This T cell receptor beta chain was recorded in a study of T cells expressing NK-cell markers. As for the study in general: Researchers got TCR beta repertoires out of sorted CD3+CD56+NKG2C+, CD3+CD56+NKG2C- and CD3+CD56-NKG2C+ T cells. Findings and caveats of the study: A range of about 1.0-7.5% of CD8+ T cells consisted of dominant NKG2C+ clonotypes in about six donors. Dominance of the CD3+CD56-NKG2C+ fraction by these clonotypes also held in several donors.

The authors made TCR beta cDNA libraries by 5'RACE template switching. This switching added a universal primer site and UMIs. TCRdb processed the 5' RACE reads again and assigns one entry to each CDR3 protein, with no DNA. The repertoire table contains hundreds of thousands of distinct CDR3 sequences. This CDR3 is 13 amino acids long. Germline loops: CDR1 KGHSH, CDR2 LQKENI. Points on this clonotype: Its antigen is not identified.

The clonotype comes from a woman aged 18 to 75 in good health. What was sequenced was blood T cells: a sorted CD56 or NKG2C T cell subset, CD4+ or CD8+ T cells, or bulk PBMC T cells (not recorded which). The chain employs TRBV18 and TRBJ1-1. CDR3 amino acids: CASSPALDTEAFF.